Listed below are T cell receptor beta chains from one sample, sequenced in a study of a mutant IDH1 vaccine in newly diagnosed glioma. What these receptors recognize is not known. The data were produced by immunoSEQ multiplex PCR, yet TCRdb's version contains in-frame clones alone and is incomplete. This table has fewer than 45,000 clones, 65% to 90% appearing once. The sample was PBMCs, taken from a glioma patient whose treatment included an IDH1 peptide vaccine. These receptor sequences come from a woman aged 40 to 50 with glioma. Some clones in this sample may be carry-over from other donors' samples. Each CDR3 is given with its conserved first and last residue. Each record gives: D gene, clone size, V gene, J gene, CDR3 DNA, CDR3 protein. The D gene is left open where the match is weak. Clone size is shown for a subset of rows, as once, few, many or a class of expanded clone.

D: TRBD1
size: .
V: TRBV2
J: TRBJ2-7
DNA: TGTGCCAGCACGGGACAGGGGATTTACGAGCAGTACTTC
CDR3: CASTGQGIYEQYF

D: .
size: .
V: TRBV6-1
J: TRBJ1-4
DNA: TGTGCCACCTTATACAGGGAGCTAGTGTTTTTT
CDR3: CATLYRELVFF

D: .
size: few
V: TRBV28
J: TRBJ1-1
DNA: TGTGCCAGCAGAGTGGGGAGCCTCGAAGCTTTCTTT
CDR3: CASRVGSLEAFF

D: TRBD2
size: .
V: TRBV19
J: TRBJ2-7
DNA: TGTGCCGGAAGTCTAGCGGGGGGGCACGGAACCGAGCAGTACTTC
CDR3: CAGSLAGGHGTEQYF

D: TRBD2
size: .
V: TRBV9
J: TRBJ2-5
DNA: TGTGCCAGCAGCGTAACTAGCGGGAGAGAAGAGACCCAGTACTTC
CDR3: CASSVTSGREETQYF

D: TRBD1
size: .
V: TRBV4-3
J: TRBJ1-1
DNA: TGCGCCAGCAGCCAAGAAAGCATGACAGGGCTTTTCGGAGCTTTCTTT
CDR3: CASSQESMTGLFGAFF

D: TRBD1
size: .
V: TRBV28
J: TRBJ2-1
DNA: TGTGCCAGCAGAACCGGGACAGCCAATGAGCAGTTCTTC
CDR3: CASRTGTANEQFF

D: .
size: .
V: TRBV7-2
J: TRBJ2-7
DNA: TGTGCCAGCAGCCAGCCTGGGACTCCCTACGAGCAGTACTTC
CDR3: CASSQPGTPYEQYF

D: .
size: once
V: TRBV4-2
J: TRBJ1-1
DNA: TGTGCCAGCAGCCAAGCTACCTGGGGGGACACTGAAGCTTTCTTT
CDR3: CASSQATWGDTEAFF

D: .
size: .
V: TRBV29-1
J: TRBJ1-4
DNA: TGCAGCGTCCGGGACATCGATGAAAAACTGTTTTTT
CDR3: CSVRDIDEKLFF

D: .
size: .
V: TRBV7-8
J: TRBJ2-7
DNA: TGTGCCAGCAGCTACCCCAGAGAGACTACGCCGGCGGGAAGTCCCTACGAGCAGTACTTC
CDR3: CASSYPRETTPAGSPYEQYF

D: .
size: .
V: TRBV2
J: TRBJ2-3
DNA: TGTGCCAGCAGTGAAGCACTAGGAGGAGATACGCAGTATTTT
CDR3: CASSEALGGDTQYF

D: .
size: .
V: TRBV5-1
J: TRBJ2-1
DNA: TGCGCCAGCAGCTTGACGGATTCGGCTAGAGGAGGGAATGAGCAGTTCTTC
CDR3: CASSLTDSARGGNEQFF

D: .
size: .
V: TRBV9
J: TRBJ2-7
DNA: TGTGCCAGCAGCGTGGGAGGGACACTCGACTACGAGCAGTACTTC
CDR3: CASSVGGTLDYEQYF

D: TRBD1
size: .
V: TRBV9
J: TRBJ1-2
DNA: TGTGCCAGCACCCAGGGGGGAGGGGGCAAAGGGTATGGCTACACCTTC
CDR3: CASTQGGGGKGYGYTF

D: .
size: .
V: TRBV7-3
J: TRBJ2-2
DNA: TGTGCCAGCAGCCCAGTGCGACTAGATGGAGGCGGGGAGCTGTTTTTT
CDR3: CASSPVRLDGGGELFF

D: .
size: few
V: TRBV4-3
J: TRBJ1-4
DNA: TGCGCCAGCAGCCAAGACACCACAACTAATGAAAAACTGTTTTTT
CDR3: CASSQDTTTNEKLFF

D: .
size: .
V: TRBV12-5
J: TRBJ2-2
DNA: TGTGCTAGTGGTTCCGGGACAGCGGGGACCGGGGAGCTGTTTTTT
CDR3: CASGSGTAGTGELFF

D: TRBD1
size: .
V: TRBV11-1
J: TRBJ2-3
DNA: TGTGCCAGCAGCTTAGCGGACAGGGCGGCGGTAGATACGCAGTATTTT
CDR3: CASSLADRAAVDTQYF

D: TRBD2
size: .
V: TRBV28
J: TRBJ2-2
DNA: TGTGCCAGCAGTGGCTTACTAGCGGGAACTGAAACCGGGGAGCTGTTTTTT
CDR3: CASSGLLAGTETGELFF